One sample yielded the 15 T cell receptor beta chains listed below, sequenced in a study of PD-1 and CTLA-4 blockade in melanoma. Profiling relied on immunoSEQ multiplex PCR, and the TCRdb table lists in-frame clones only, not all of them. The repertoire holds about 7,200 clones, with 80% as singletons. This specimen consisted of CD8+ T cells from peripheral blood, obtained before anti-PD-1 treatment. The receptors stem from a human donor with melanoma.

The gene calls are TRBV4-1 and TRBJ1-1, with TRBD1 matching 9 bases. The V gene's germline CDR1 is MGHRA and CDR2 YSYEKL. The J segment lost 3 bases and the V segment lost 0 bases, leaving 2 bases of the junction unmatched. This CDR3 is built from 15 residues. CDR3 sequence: CASSQDTGGYTEAFF. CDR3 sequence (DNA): TGCGCCAGCAGCCAAGACACAGGGGGCTACACTGAAGCTTTCTTT.

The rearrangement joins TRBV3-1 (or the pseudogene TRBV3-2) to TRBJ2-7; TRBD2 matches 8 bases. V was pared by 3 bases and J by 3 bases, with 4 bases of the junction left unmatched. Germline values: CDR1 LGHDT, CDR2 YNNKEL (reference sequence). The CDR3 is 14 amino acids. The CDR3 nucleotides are TGTGCCAGCAGCCAGAACGGGAGGGACTACGAGCAGTACTTC. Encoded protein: CASSQNGRDYEQYF.

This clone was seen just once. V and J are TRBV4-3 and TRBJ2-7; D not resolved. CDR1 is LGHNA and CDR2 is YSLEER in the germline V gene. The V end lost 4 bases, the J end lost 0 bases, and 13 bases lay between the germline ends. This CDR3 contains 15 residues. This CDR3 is CASSLGRTTSYEQYF. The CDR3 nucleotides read TGCGCCAGCAGCCTAGGACGGACCACCTCCTACGAGCAGTACTTC.

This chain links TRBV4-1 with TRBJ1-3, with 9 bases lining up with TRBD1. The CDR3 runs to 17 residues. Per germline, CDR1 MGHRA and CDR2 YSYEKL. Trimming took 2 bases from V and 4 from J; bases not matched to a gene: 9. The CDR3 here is CASSQIIQGTGGNTIYF. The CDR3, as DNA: TGCGCCAGCAGCCAAATAATCCAAGGGACAGGGGGAAACACCATATATTTT.

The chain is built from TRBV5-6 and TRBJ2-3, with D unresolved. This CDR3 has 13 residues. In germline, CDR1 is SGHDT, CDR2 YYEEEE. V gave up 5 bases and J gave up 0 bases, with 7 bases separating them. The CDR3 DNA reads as TGTGCCAGCAGTTTTGCTAGCACAGATACGCAGTATTTT. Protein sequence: CASSFASTDTQYF.

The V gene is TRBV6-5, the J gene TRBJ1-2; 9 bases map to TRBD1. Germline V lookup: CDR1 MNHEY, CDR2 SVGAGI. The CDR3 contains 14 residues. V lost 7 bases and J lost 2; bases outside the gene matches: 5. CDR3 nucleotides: TGTGCCAGCAATAGACAGGGGGGGAACTATGGCTACACCTTC. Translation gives CASNRQGGNYGYTF.

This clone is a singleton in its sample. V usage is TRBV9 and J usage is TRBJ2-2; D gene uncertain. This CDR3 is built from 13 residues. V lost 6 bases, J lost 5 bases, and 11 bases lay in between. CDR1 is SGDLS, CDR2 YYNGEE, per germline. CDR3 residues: CASTRWATGELFF. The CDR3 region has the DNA TGTGCCAGCACTAGGTGGGCAACCGGGGAGCTGTTTTTT.

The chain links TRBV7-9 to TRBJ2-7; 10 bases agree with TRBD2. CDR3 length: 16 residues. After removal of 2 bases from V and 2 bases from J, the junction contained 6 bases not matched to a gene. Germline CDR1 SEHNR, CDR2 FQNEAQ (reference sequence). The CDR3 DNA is TGTGCCAGCAGCTTATTTAGCGGGGGGCCTACCTACGAGCAGTACTTC. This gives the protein CASSLFSGGPTYEQYF.

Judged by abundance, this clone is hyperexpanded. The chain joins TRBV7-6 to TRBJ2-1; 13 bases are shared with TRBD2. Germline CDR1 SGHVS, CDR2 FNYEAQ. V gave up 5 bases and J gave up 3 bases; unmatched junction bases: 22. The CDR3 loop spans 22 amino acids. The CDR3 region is CASSADSFGPRLAGGIYNEQFF. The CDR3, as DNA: TGTGCCAGCAGCGCGGATTCATTTGGGCCCCGACTAGCGGGGGGCATCTACAATGAGCAGTTCTTC.

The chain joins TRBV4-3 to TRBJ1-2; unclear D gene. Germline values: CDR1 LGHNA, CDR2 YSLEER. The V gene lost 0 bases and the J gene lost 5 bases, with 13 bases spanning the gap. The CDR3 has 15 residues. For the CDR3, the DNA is TGCGCCAGCAGCCAAGAGATCTACGAACTATATGGCTACACCTTC. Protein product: CASSQEIYELYGYTF.

The CDR3 loop is CASSKPGLAGVPDTQYF. The CDR3 nucleotides read TGTGCCAGCAGTAAACCCGGACTAGCGGGGGTCCCGGATACGCAGTATTTT. The gene calls are TRBV7-9 and TRBJ2-3, with 13 bases fitting TRBD2. CDR3 length equals 17 residues. CDR1 and CDR2 (germline): SEHNR, FQNEAQ (reference sequence). Trimming at V came to 6 bases and at J to 6 bases, leaving 12 bases not matched to a gene. Full variable domain (remainder filled in from reference TRBV7-9 and TRBJ2-3): DTGVSQNPRHKITKRGQNVTFRCDPISEHNRLYWYRQTLGQGPEFLTYFQNEAQLEKSRLLSDRFSAERPKGSFSTLEIQRTEQGDSAMYLCASSKPGLAGVPDTQYFGPGTRLTVL.

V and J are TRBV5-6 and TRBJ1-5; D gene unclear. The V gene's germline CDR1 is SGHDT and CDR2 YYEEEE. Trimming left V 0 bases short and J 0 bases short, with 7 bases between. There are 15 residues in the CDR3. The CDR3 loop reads CASSLASLSNQPQHF. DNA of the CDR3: TGTGCCAGCAGCTTGGCCAGCCTTAGCAATCAGCCCCAGCATTTT. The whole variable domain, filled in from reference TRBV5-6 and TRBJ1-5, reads DAGVTQSPTHLIKTRGQQVTLRCSPKSGHDTVSWYQQALGQGPQFIFQYYEEEERQRGNFPDRFSGHQFPNYSSELNVNALLLGDSALYLCASSLASLSNQPQHFGDGTRLSIL.

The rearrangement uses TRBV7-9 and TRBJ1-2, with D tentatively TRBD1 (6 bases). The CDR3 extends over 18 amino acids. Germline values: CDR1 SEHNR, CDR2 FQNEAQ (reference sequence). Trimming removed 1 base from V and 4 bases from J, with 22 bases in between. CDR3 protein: CASSLEGSAGGNTYGYTF. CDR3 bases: TGTGCCAGCAGCTTAGAGGGATCGGCGGGGGGCAATACCTATGGCTACACCTTC.

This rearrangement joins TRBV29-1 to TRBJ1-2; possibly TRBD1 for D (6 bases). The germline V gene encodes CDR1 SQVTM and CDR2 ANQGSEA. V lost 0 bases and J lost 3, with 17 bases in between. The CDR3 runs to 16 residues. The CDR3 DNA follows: TGCAGCGTTGAAGATCTGGGGGGGCTAGGCTACTATGGCTACACCTTC. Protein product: CSVEDLGGLGYYGYTF.

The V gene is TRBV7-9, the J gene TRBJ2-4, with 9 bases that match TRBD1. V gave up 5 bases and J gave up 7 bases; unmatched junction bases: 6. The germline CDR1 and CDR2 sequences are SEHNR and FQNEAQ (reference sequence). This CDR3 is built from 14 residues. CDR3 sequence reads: CASSPGQGRNIQYF. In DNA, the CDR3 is TGTGCCAGCAGCCCTGGACAGGGGCGCAACATTCAGTACTTC.